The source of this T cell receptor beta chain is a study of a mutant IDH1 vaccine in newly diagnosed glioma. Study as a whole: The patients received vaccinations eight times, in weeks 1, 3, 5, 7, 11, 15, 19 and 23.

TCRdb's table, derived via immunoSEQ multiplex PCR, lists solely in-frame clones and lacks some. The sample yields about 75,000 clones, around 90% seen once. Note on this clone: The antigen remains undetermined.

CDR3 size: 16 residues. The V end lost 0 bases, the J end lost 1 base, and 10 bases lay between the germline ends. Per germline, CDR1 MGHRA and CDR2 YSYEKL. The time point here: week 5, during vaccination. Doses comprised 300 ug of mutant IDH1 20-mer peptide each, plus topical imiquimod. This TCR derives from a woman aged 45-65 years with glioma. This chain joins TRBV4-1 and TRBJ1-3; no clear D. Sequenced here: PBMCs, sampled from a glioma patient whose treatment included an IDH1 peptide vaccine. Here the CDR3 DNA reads TGCGCCAGCAGCCAAGATGGAGGGCTATCTGGAAACACCATATATTTT. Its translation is CASSQDGGLSGNTIYF.